This TCR beta chain derives from a study of shared clonotypes between healthy human individuals. Trimming left V 4 bases short and J 1 base short, with 14 bases between. CDR3 length: 15 amino acids. CDR1 and CDR2 (germline): SGHRS, YFSETQ. Clones were read by immunoSEQ multiplex PCR, and TCRdb kept only the in-frame ones, dropping some. This sample yields 450,000 to 500,000 clones, of which roughly 80% are seen a single time; roughly 12% belongs to the top ten. In regard to this clone: Its specificity is not known.

Notes on the study in general: Apart from blood, nothing was sampled; tissue repertoires likely differ.

The gene calls are TRBV5-1 and TRBJ1-1; maybe TRBD1 (5 bases). The sequenced sample was PBMCs. The origin of this receptor is a middle-aged woman in good health. Some clones in this sample may be carry-over from other donors' samples. CDR3 protein: CASSKRTQGNTEAFF. For the CDR3, the DNA is TGCGCCAGCAGCAAAAGGACCCAGGGGAACACTGAAGCTTTCTTT.